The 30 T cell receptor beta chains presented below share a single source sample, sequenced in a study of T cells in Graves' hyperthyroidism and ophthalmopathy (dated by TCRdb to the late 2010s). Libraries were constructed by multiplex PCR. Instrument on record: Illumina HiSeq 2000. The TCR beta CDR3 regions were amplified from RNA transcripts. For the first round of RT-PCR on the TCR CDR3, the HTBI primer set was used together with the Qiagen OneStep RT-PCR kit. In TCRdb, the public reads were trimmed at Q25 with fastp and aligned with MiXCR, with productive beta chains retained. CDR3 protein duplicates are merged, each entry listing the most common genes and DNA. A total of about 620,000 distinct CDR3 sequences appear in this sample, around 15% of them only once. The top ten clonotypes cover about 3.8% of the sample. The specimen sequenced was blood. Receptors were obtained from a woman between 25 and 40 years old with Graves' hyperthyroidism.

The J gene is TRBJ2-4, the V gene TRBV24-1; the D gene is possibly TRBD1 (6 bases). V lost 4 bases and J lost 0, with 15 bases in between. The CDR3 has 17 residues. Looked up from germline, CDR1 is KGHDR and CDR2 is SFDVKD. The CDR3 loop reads CATSEGLQGQAKNIQYF. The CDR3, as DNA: TGTGCCACCAGTGAAGGGTTACAGGGTCAAGCCAAAAACATTCAGTACTTC.

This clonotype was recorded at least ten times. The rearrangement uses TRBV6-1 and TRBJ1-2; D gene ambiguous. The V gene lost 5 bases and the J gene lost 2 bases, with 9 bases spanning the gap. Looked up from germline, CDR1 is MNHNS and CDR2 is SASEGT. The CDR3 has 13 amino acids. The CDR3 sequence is CASSQRRNYGYTF. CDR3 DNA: TGTGCCAGCAGTCAAAGGAGAAACTATGGCTACACCTTC.

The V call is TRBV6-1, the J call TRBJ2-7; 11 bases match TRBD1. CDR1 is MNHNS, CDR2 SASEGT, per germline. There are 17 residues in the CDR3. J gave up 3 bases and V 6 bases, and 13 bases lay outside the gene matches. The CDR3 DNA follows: TGTGCCAGCAGCCGTAAGACGCCCGGGACAGGGGGCTACGAGCAGTACTTC. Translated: CASSRKTPGTGGYEQYF.

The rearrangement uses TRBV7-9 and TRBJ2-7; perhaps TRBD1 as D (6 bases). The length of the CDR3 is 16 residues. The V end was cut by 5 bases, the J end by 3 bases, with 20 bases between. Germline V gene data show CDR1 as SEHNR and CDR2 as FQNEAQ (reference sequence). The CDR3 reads CASSPPQIAGVYEQYF. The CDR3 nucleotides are TGTGCCAGCAGCCCCCCTCAAATAGCAGGGGTCTACGAGCAGTACTTC.

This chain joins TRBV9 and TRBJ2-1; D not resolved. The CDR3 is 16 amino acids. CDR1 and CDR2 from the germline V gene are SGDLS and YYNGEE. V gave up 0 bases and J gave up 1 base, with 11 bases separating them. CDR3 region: CASSVGVTPSYNEQFF. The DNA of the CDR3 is TGTGCCAGCAGCGTAGGTGTGACTCCGTCCTACAATGAGCAGTTCTTC.

Here the CDR3 DNA reads TGTGCCAGCAGTGAAACACGGGGGGCCGGGGAGCTGTTTTTT. Protein: CASSETRGAGELFF. The chain carries TRBV2 and TRBJ2-2; TRBD2 matches at 7 bases. V dropped 2 bases and J dropped 6; count of bases not matched to a gene: 3. The germline gives CDR1 SNHLY, CDR2 FYNNEI. This CDR3 has 14 amino acids.

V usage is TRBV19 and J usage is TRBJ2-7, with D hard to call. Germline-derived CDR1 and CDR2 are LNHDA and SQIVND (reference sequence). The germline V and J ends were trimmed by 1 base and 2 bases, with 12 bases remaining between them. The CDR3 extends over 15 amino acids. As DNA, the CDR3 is TGTGCCAGTAGTATAGGGCAGAAAAGGACCTACGAGCAGTACTTC. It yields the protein CASSIGQKRTYEQYF.

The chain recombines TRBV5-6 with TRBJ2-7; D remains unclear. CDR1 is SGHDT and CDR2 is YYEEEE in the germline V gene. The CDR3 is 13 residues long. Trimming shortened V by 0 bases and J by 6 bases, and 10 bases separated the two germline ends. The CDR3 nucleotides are TGTGCCAGCAGCTTGGTTGGCATTTTCGAGCAGTACTTC. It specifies CASSLVGIFEQYF.

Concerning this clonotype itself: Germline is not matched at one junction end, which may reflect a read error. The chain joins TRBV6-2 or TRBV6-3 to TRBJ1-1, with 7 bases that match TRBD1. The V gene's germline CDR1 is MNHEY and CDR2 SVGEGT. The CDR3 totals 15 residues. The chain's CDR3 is CASRANRGRKTEASF. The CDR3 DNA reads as TGTGCCAGCAGGGCTAACAGGGGTAGGAAAACTGAAGCTTCCTTT.

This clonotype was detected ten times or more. CDR3 loop: CAWSVPGQGDQPQHF. The CDR3 DNA sequence: TGTGCCTGGAGTGTCCCGGGACAGGGCGATCAGCCCCAGCATTTT. This rearrangement joins TRBV30 to TRBJ1-5; 9 bases align to TRBD1. J was trimmed by 5 bases and V by 0 bases; bases with no gene match: 5. CDR1 GTSNPN and CDR2 SVGIG come from the germline V gene (reference sequence). The CDR3 is 15 residues long.

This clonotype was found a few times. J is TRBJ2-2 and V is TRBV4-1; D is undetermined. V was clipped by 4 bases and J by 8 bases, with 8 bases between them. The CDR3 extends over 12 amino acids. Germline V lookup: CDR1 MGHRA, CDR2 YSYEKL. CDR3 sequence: CASSLTRGELFF. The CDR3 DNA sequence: TGCGCCAGCAGCCTCACAAGGGGGGAGCTGTTTTTT.

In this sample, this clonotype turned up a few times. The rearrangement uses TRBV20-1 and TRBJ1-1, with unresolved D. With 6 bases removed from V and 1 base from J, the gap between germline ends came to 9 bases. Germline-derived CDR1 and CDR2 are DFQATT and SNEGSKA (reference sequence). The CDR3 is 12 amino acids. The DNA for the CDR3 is TGCAGTGCCCCTACCGAGAACACTGAAGCTTTCTTT. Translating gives CSAPTENTEAFF.

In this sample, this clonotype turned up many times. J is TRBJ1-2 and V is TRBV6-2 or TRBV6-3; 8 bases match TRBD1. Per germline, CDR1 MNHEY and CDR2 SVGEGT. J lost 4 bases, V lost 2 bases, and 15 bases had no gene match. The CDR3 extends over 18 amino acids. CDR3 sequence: CASSYRPGQARAGYGYTF. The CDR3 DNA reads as TGTGCCAGCAGTTACCGACCGGGACAGGCCCGAGCGGGCTATGGCTACACCTTC.

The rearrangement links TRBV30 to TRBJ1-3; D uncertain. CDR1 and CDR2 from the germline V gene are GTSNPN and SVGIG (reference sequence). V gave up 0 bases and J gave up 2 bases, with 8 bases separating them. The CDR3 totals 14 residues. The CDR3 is CAWSVTGAGNTIYF. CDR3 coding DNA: TGTGCCTGGAGTGTAACCGGAGCTGGAAACACCATATATTTT.

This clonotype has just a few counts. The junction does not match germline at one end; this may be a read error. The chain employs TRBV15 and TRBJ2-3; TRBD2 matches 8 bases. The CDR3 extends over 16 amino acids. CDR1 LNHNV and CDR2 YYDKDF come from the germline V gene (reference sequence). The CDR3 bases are TGTGCCACCAGCAGAGTTCGGGAGGGTGTCACAAATACGCAGTATTTT. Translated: CATSRVREGVTNTQYF.

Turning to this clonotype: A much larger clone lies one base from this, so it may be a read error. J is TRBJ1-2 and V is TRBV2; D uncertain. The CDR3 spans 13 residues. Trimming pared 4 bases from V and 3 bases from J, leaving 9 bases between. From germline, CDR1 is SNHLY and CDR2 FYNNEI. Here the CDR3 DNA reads TGTGCCAGCAGTGTTGAGGTGGACTATGGCTACACCTTC. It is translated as CASSVEVDYGYTF.

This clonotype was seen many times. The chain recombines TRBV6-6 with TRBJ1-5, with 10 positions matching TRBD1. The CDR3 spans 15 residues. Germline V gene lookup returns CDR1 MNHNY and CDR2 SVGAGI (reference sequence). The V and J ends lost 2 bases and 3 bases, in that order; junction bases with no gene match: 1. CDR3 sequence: CASSYGTGVNQPQHF. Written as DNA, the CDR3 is TGTGCCAGCAGTTACGGGACAGGGGTCAATCAGCCCCAGCATTTT.

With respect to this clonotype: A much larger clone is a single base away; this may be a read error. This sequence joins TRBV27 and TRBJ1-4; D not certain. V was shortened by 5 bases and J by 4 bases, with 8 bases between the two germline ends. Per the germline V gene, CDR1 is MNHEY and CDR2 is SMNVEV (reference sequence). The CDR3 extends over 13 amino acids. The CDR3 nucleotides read TGTGCCAGCAGTCGGCAGCTTAATGAAAAACTGTTTTTT. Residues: CASSRQLNEKLFF.

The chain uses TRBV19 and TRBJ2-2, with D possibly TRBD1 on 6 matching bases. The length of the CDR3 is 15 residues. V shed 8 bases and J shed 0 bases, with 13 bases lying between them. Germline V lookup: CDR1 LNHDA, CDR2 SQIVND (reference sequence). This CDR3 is CASLPGHANTGELFF. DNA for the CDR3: TGTGCCAGTTTGCCGGGACACGCGAACACCGGGGAGCTGTTTTTT.

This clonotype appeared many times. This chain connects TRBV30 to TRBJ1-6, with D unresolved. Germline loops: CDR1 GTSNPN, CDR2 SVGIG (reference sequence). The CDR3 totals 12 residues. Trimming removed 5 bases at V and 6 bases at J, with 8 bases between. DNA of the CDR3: TGTGCCTGGGGGCCCACTAATTCACCCCTCCACTTT. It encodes CAWGPTNSPLHF. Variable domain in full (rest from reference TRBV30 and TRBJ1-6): SQTIHQWPATLVQPVGSPLSLECTVEGTSNPNLYWYRQAAGRGLQLLFYSVGIGQISSEVPQNLSASRPQDRQFILSSKKLLLSDSGFYLCAWGPTNSPLHFGNGTRLTVT.

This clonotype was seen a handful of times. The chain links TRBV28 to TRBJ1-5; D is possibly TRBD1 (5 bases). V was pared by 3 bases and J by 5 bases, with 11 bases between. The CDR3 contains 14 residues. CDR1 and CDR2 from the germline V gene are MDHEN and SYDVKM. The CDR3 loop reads CASSFGRVDQPQHF. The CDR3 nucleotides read TGTGCCAGCAGTTTCGGCAGGGTGGATCAGCCCCAGCATTTT.

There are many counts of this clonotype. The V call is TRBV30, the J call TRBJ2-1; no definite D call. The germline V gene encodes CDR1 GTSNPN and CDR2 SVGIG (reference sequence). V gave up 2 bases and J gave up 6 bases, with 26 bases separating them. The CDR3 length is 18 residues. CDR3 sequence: CAWSLNPLGSSHRNEQFF. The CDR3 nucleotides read TGTGCCTGGAGTCTAAATCCATTGGGCAGCTCTCACCGCAATGAGCAGTTCTTC. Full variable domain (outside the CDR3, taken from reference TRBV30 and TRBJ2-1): SQTIHQWPATLVQPVGSPLSLECTVEGTSNPNLYWYRQAAGRGLQLLFYSVGIGQISSEVPQNLSASRPQDRQFILSSKKLLLSDSGFYLCAWSLNPLGSSHRNEQFFGPGTRLTVL.

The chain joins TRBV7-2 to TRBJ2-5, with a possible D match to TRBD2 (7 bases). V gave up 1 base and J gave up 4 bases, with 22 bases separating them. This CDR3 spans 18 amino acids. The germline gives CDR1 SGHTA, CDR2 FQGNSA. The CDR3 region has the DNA TGTGCCAGCAGCTTAGTAGGCGGTAGAGGGGGGGGTGGAGAGACCCAGTACTTC. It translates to CASSLVGGRGGGGETQYF.

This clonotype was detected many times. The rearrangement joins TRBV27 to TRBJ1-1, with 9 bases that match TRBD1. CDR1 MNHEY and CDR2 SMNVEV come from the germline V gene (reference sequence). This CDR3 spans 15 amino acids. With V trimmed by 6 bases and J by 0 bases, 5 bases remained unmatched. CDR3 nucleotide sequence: TGTGCCAGCAGAGGGGACAGGGCCATGAACACTGAAGCTTTCTTT. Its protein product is CASRGDRAMNTEAFF.

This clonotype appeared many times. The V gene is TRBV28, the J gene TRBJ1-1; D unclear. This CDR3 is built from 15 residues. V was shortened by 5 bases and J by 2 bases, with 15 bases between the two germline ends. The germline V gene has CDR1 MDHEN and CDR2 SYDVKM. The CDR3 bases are TGTGCCAGCAGTGGCAGGATCGGGGAAAACACTGAAGCTTTCTTT. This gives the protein CASSGRIGENTEAFF.

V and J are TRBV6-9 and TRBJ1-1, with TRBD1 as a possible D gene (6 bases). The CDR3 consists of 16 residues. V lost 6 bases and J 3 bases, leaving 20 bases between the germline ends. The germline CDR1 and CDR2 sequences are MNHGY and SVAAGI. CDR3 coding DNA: TGTGCCAGCAGGTTAACGGTTCCGGGGGCGGACACTGAAGCTTTCTTT. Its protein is CASRLTVPGADTEAFF.

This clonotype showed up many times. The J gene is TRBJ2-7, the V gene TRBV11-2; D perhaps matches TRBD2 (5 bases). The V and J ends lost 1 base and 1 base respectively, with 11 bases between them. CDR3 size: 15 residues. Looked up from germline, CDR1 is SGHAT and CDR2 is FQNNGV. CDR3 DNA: TGTGCCAGCAGCTTAGTGTTTGGGGAGTCCTACGAGCAGTACTTC. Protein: CASSLVFGESYEQYF.

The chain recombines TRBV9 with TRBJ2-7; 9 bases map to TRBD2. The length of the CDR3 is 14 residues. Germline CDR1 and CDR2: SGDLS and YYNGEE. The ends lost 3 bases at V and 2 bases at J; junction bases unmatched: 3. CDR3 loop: CASSASGTAYEQYF. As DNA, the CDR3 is TGTGCCAGCAGCGCTAGCGGGACCGCCTACGAGCAGTACTTC.

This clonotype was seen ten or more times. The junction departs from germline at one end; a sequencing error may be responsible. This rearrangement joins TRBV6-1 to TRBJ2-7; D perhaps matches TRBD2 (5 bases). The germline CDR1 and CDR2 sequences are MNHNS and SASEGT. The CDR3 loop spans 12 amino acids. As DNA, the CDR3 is TGTGCCAGCAGTCAAGCGGCCGTCGAGCAGTACTTC. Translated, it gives CASSQAAVEQYF.

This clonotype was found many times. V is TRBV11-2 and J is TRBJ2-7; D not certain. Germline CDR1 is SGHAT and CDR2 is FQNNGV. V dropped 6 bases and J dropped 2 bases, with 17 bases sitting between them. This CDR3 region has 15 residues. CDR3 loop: CASSGPGLLPYEQYF. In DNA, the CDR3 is TGTGCCAGCAGTGGCCCTGGGCTTCTGCCCTACGAGCAGTACTTC.